Each of the 7 T cell receptor beta chains below was sequenced from the same sample in a study of shared clonotypes between healthy human individuals. The assay was immunoSEQ multiplex PCR, and TCRdb's table has in-frame clones only and misses some. Of around 510,000 clones in the sample, roughly four fifths were seen once. The sample consisted of PBMCs. The receptors here all came from a woman between 40 and 55 years old in good health. Some clones in this sample may be carry-over from other donors' samples.

CDR3 protein: CASSSLAGRIFDEQFF. In nucleotides, the CDR3 is TGTGCCAGCAGTTCACTAGCGGGAAGAATCTTCGATGAGCAGTTCTTC. The V gene is TRBV27, the J gene TRBJ2-1; 10 positions match TRBD2. The CDR3 totals 16 residues. Germline assignment: CDR1 MNHEY and CDR2 SMNVEV (reference sequence). With V trimmed by 4 bases and J by 8 bases, 11 bases remained unmatched.

The CDR3 reads CAWRAWNTEAFF. CDR3 bases: TGTGCCTGGAGAGCCTGGAACACTGAAGCTTTCTTT. This chain joins TRBV30 and TRBJ1-1; D remains unclear. Trimming stripped 3 bases from V and 1 base from J, with 6 bases between. The germline V gene encodes CDR1 GTSNPN and CDR2 SVGIG (reference sequence). This CDR3 comprises 12 residues.

This clone is a singleton in its sample. Written as DNA, the CDR3 is TGTGCCAGCAGTCCGTCACTAAACTATGGCTACACCTTC. This encodes CASSPSLNYGYTF. The V and J genes are TRBV6-5 and TRBJ1-2; D remains unclear. V was clipped by 5 bases and J by 2 bases, with 9 bases between them. The CDR3 loop spans 13 amino acids. Germline CDR1 is MNHEY and CDR2 is SVGAGI.

This clone was found many times. The sample contains more than one DNA sequence encoding this CDR3. This sequence joins TRBV4-2 and TRBJ2-7; 11 bases match TRBD2. This CDR3 spans 16 amino acids. Germline V lookup: CDR1 LGHNA, CDR2 YNFKEQ. Trimming at V came to 4 bases and at J to 0 bases, leaving 5 bases not matched to a gene. The CDR3 protein is CASSPGTSGDSYEQYF. The CDR3 nucleotides read TGTGCCAGCAGCCCCGGGACTAGCGGAGACTCCTACGAGCAGTACTTC.

In nucleotides, the CDR3 is TGTGCCAGTAGTATTGTAGGGATCCCCGGGGAGCTGTTTTTT. Translating gives CASSIVGIPGELFF. The chain is built from TRBV19 and TRBJ2-2; no reliable D call. The ends were cut back, 3 bases at V and 6 bases at J, with 11 bases in the middle. Germline loops: CDR1 LNHDA, CDR2 SQIVND (reference sequence). The CDR3 sequence is 14 residues long.

The genes are TRBV6-1 and TRBJ2-3, with 8 bases fitting TRBD1. This CDR3 is 17 amino acids long. CDR1 is MNHNS, CDR2 SASEGT, per germline. J was trimmed by 1 base and V by 4 bases; bases with no gene match: 10. The CDR3, as DNA: TGTGCCAGCAGTGGGGGGACAGGCCGCCGCGGCACAGATACGCAGTATTTT. Translating it yields CASSGGTGRRGTDTQYF.

V gene TRBV4-2 combines with J gene TRBJ1-2; D remains ambiguous. Germline CDR1 is LGHNA and CDR2 is YNFKEQ. The CDR3 is made up of 15 amino acids. V dropped 3 bases and J dropped 5 bases, with 16 bases sitting between them. CDR3 sequence reads: CASSQGFSRDYGYTF. The CDR3 region has the DNA TGTGCCAGCAGCCAGGGCTTTTCCCGGGATTATGGCTACACCTTC.